The clone carrying this TCR beta chain was seen ten or more times. Its antigen is as yet unknown. The CDR3 end falls 3 residues outside the read, so it is completed with the germline J gene. These data are taken from a study of T cell clonality in common variable immunodeficiency. Overall study findings and caveats: Compared with healthy controls, CVID subjects showed increased TCRbeta clonality, mostly in about a third. In common variable immunodeficiency, TCR beta chains reportedly carried fewer deletions and N-nucleotide insertions. Patient heterogeneity in the CVID cohort limited correlations between repertoire features and clinical complications.

Some clones are missing from TCRdb's copy, which holds only in-frame ones; the method was immunoSEQ multiplex PCR. This sample has approximately 81,000 clones, each found more than once. CDR3 length equals 15 residues. Trimming took 8 bases from V and 1 from J, leaving 15 bases between them. The germline V gene has CDR1 LNHDA and CDR2 SQIVND (reference sequence). Sequencing was performed on peripheral blood mononuclear cells. The chain employs TRBV19 and TRBJ1-3, with a tentative D call TRBD1 (5 bases). The clonotype originates from a person aged 18 to 75 in good health. CDR3 sequence: CASSSTALSGNTIYF. Partial CDR3 DNA: TGTGCCAGTTCCTCGACAGCTCTTTCTGGAAACACC.